Sequencing of this TCR beta chain was carried out in a study of Tregs in tolerant kidney transplant recipients. Thawed PBMCs were FACS-sorted into unstimulated CD4+CD25+CD127- regulatory T cells, CD4+CD25- non-regulatory cells, CD4 and CD8 cells. TCRdb's copy holds only in-frame clones and misses some; the assay was immunoSEQ multiplex PCR. This sample has about 240,000 clones, with 84% found just once. The specimen was CD4+ T cells from blood. The origin of this receptor is a human donor in good health.

In DNA form, the CDR3 reads TGTGCCAGCTCGTTGACAGGGGGTGGCACCGGGGAGCTGTTTTTT. Translation: CASSLTGGGTGELFF. This chain joins TRBV18 and TRBJ2-2; 9 bases are a match to TRBD1. The germline CDR1 and CDR2 sequences are KGHSH and LQKENI. The ends lost 6 bases at V and 4 bases at J; junction bases unmatched: 6. This CDR3 contains 15 residues.